This T cell receptor beta chain was retrieved from a study of T cells after posttransplantation cyclophosphamide. Only in-frame clones appear in the TCRdb table, and some are missing; sequencing was by immunoSEQ multiplex PCR. The repertoire consists of some 1,500 clones, none detected only once. By frequency in the sample, this clone is large. Its antigen is currently unknown. General observations from the study: Skin or GI-infiltrating T cells shared few TRB sequences with blood. Later blood repertoires were often dominated by clones from the donor CD8+ memory compartment. Recipient CMV seropositivity and CMV reactivation strongly tracked TRB clonality.

Germline CDR1 and CDR2: SEHNR and FQNEAQ (reference sequence). The CDR3 spans 13 residues. Trimming removed 4 bases from V and 4 bases from J, with 8 bases in between. Cyclophosphamide on days +3 and +4 followed busulfan-fludarabine conditioning and a marrow graft. The source material was PBMCs, sampled around 350 days after allogeneic stem cell transplant with posttransplant cyclophosphamide. The chain joins TRBV7-9 to TRBJ1-3, with unresolved D. The TCR was taken from a male patient between 60 and 69 years old who received an allogeneic stem cell transplant from an unrelated donor, was CMV-positive, and had acute and chronic GVHD. Some T cells may be graft donor cells. Here the CDR3 reads CASSSRGGNTIYF. The CDR3 nucleotides are TGTGCCAGCAGCTCCCGCGGGGGAAACACCATATATTTT.